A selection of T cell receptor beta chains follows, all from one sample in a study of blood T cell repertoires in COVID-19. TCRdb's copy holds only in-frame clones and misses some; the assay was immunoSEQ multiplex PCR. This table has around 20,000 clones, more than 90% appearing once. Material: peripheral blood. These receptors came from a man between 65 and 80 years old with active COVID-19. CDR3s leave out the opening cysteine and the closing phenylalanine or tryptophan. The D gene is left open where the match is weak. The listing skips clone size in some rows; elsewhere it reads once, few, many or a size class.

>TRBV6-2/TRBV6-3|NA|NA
ASSYPHQGIGELF
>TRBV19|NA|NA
ASSVDRTYGNTIY
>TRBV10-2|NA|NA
ASSESNGNTEAF
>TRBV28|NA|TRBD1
ASSWTGGITEAF
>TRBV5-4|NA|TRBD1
ASSGGTGGYEQY
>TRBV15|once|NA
ATSRAGWNQPQH
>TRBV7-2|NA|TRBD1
ASSLDPDLGGRVSPLH
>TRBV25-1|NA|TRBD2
ASSEGLAGGPGTGELF
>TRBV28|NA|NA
ASSPKTLYGSPLH
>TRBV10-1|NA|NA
ASSPRLQETQY
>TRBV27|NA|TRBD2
ASTRSGRLRGETQY
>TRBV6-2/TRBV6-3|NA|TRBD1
ASSYLPGTGGSYNEQF
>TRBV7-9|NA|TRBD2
ASSLGTSGRSGYEQY
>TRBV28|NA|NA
ASSLLEGTTAGNIQY
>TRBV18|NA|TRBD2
ASSLRSLAGGPNYNEQF
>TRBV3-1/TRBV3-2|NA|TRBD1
ASSQPDRDYNEQF
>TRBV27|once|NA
ASRSLARMGEQY
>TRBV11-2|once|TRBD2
ASSRTSGRFNEQF
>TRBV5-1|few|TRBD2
ASSLGTSGALTDTQY
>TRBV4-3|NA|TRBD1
ASSPTGGLNYGYT
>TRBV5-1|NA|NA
ASSLAPGGTEAF
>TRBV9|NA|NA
ASSPSGSGGEQY
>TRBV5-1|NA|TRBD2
ASSAGLANEQF
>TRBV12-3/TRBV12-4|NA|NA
ASSFGPYEQY
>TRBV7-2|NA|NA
ASSAGSLYSNQPQH
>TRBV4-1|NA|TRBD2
ASSRLGGRGTDTQY
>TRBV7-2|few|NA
ASSLAAGRNYEQY
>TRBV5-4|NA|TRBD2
ASSSRLAGGGTDTQY
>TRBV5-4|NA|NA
ASSLGGPSYEQY
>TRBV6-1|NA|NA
ASSPFAGTNEQF
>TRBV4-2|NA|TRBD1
ASSQNPAGGNYGYT
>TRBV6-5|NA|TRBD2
ASSSSSGPIYNEQF
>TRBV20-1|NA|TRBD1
SASSPGQGIEAF
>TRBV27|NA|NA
ATRRSGLYNEQF
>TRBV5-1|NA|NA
ASSLGSRDYEQY
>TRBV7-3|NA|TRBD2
ASSAGTTSQETQY
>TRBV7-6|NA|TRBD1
ASSKRQGPNTEAF
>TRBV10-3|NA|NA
AISESVGSYEQY